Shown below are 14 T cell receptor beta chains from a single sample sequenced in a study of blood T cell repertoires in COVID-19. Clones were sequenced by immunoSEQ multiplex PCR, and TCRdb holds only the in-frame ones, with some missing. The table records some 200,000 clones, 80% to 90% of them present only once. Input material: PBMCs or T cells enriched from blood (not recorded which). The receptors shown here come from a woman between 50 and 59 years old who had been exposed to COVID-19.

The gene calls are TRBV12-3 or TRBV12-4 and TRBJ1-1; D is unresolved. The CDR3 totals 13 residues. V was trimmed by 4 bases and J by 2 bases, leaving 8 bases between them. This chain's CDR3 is CASSSKANTEAFF. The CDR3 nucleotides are TGTGCCAGCAGTTCTAAAGCAAACACTGAAGCTTTCTTT.

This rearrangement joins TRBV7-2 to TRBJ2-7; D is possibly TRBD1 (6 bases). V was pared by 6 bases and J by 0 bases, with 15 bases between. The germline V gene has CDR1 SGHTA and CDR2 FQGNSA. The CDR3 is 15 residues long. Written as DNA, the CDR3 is TGTGCCAGCAGTCTAGGGGGTCTAAGCTCCTACGAGCAGTACTTC. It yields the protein CASSLGGLSSYEQYF. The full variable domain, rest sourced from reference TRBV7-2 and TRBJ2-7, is GAGVSQSPSNKVTEKGKDVELRCDPISGHTALYWYRQSLGQGLEFLIYFQGNSAPDKSGLPSDRFSAERTGGSVSTLTIQRTQQEDSAVYLCASSLGGLSSYEQYFGPGTRLTVT.

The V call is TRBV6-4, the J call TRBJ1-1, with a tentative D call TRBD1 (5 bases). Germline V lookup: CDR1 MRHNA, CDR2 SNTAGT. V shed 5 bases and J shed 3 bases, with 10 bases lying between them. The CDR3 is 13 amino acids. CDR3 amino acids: CASSLAGHTEAFF. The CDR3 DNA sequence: TGTGCCAGCAGTCTCGCAGGGCACACTGAAGCTTTCTTT.

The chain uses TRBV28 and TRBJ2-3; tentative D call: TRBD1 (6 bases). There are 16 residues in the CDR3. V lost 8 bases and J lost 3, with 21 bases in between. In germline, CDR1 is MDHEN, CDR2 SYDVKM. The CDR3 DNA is TGTGCCAGCGGCCGGGGCAGGGGAGTTGGGACAGATACGCAGTATTTT. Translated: CASGRGRGVGTDTQYF.

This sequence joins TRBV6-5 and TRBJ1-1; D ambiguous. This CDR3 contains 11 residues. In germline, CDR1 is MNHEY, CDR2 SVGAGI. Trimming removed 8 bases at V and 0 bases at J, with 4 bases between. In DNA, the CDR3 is TGTGCCAGCCGTATGAACACTGAAGCTTTCTTT. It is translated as CASRMNTEAFF.

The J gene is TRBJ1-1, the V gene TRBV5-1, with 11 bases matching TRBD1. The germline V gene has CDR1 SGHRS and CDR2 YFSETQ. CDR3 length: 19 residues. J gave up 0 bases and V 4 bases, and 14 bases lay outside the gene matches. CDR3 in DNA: TGCGCCAGCAGCCCCGGACAGGGGGCTGGGGTGGGCATGAACACTGAAGCTTTCTTT. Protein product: CASSPGQGAGVGMNTEAFF.

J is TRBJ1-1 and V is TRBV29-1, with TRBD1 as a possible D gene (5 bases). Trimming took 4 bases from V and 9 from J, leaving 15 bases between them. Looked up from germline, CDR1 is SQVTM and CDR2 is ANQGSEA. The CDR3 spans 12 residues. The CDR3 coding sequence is TGCAGCGTTGGTGACTCAGGGTATAAAGCTTTCTTT. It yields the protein CSVGDSGYKAFF.

This CDR3 reads CASRGGNTDTQYF. Written as DNA, the CDR3 is TGTGCCAGTCGGGGGGGGAACACAGATACGCAGTATTTT. The chain joins TRBV6-6 to TRBJ2-3, with TRBD2 matching over 8 bases. The CDR3 is 13 amino acids. Germline CDR1 and CDR2: MNHNY and SVGAGI (reference sequence). With 9 bases clipped from V and 2 bases from J, the junction kept 4 bases outside the gene matches.

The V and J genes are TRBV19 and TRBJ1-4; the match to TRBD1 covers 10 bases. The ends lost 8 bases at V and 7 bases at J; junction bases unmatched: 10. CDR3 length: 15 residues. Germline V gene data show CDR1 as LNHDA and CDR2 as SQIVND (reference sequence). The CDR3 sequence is CASESGTGVAEKLFF. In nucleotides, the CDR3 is TGTGCCAGTGAATCCGGGACAGGGGTGGCTGAAAAACTGTTTTTT.

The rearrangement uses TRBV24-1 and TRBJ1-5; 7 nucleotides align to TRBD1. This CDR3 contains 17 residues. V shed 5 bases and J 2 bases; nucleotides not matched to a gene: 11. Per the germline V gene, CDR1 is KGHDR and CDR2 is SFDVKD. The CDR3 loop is CATSVVPTGKGNQPQHF. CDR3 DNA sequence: TGTGCCACCAGTGTGGTCCCGACAGGGAAGGGCAATCAGCCCCAGCATTTT.

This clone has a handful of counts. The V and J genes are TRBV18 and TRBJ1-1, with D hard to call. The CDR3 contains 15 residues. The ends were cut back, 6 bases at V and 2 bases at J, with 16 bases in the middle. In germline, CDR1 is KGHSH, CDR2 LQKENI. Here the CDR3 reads CASSLIHSFNTEAFF. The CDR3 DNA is TGTGCCAGCTCGCTCATCCACAGCTTCAACACTGAAGCTTTCTTT.

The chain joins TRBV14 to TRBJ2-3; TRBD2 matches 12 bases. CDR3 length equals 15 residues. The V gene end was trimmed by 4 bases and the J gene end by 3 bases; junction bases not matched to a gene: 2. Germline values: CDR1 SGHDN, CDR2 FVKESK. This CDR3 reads CASSRLAGATDTQYF. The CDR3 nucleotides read TGTGCCAGCAGCCGACTAGCGGGGGCTACAGATACGCAGTATTTT.

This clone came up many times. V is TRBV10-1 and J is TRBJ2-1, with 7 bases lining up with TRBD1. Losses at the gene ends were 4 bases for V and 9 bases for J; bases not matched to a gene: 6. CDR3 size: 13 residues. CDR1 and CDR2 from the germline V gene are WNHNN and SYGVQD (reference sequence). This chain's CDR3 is CASSGQGSGEQFF. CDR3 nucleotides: TGCGCCAGCAGTGGACAGGGATCCGGTGAGCAGTTCTTC.

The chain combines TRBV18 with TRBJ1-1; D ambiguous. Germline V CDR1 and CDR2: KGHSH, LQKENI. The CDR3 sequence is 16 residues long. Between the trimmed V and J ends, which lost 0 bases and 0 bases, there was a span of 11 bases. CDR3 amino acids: CASSPPSVSMNTEAFF. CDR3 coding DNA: TGTGCCAGCTCACCACCGAGCGTTTCGATGAACACTGAAGCTTTCTTT. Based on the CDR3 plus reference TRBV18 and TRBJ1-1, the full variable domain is NAGVMQNPRHLVRRRGQEARLRCSPMKGHSHVYWYRQLPEEGLKFMVYLQKENIIDESGMPKERFSAEFPKEGPSILRIQQVVRGDSAAYFCASSPPSVSMNTEAFFGQGTRLTVV.